A selection of T cell receptor beta chains follows, all from one sample in a study of ipilimumab plus nivolumab after autologous stem cell transplantation. TCRdb's copy holds only in-frame clones and misses some; the assay was immunoSEQ multiplex PCR. This repertoire shows some 15,000 clones, approximately 74% found once; its top ten account for about 10%. The sample consisted of PBMCs, taken in a trial of ipilimumab plus nivolumab as post-transplant consolidation. These receptors were collected from a male donor with primary mediastinal lymphoma. Each CDR3 is given with its conserved first and last residue. The D gene is left open where the match is weak. Size is omitted from some rows. Given values are once, few, many or a class for expanded clones.

j_call | v_call | d_call | clone_size | cdr3_nt | cdr3_aa
TRBJ2-3 | TRBV4-1 | . | . | TGCGCCAGCAGCCAGGAAGGGGCTAGCACAGATACGCAGTATTTT | CASSQEGASTDTQYF
TRBJ2-7 | TRBV6-1 | . | once | TGTGCCAGCATTACGGGGACCCCCTACGAGCAGTACTTC | CASITGTPYEQYF
TRBJ2-5 | TRBV7-8 | . | once | TGTGCCAGCAGCTTAGAGATGAGGACCCAGTACTTC | CASSLEMRTQYF
TRBJ1-1 | TRBV5-5 | TRBD1 | . | TGTGCCAGCAGATTTCGGACAGGTGGGAACACTGAAGCTTTCTTT | CASRFRTGGNTEAFF
TRBJ1-1 | TRBV25-1 | . | . | TGTGCCAGCAGCAAATCGGGGGGCCGGACTGAAGCTTTCTTT | CASSKSGGRTEAFF
TRBJ1-2 | TRBV7-2 | TRBD1 | . | TGTGCCAGCAGCCCGGGACAGGGGGATGGCTACACCTTC | CASSPGQGDGYTF
TRBJ1-2 | TRBV6-6 | . | medium-sized | TGTGCCAGCAGTATCTCCTTTAACTATGGCTACACCTTC | CASSISFNYGYTF
TRBJ2-7 | TRBV2 | TRBD1 | . | TGTGCCAGCATCCTGACAGGGGGCTCGTACGAGCAGTACTTC | CASILTGGSYEQYF
TRBJ2-1 | TRBV9 | TRBD2 | once | TGTGCCAGCAGCGCTAGCGGTAGCTCCTACAATGAGCAGTTCTTC | CASSASGSSYNEQFF
TRBJ1-2 | TRBV28 | . | . | TGTGCCAGCAGTCCTCTACAGACTAACTATGGCTACACCTTC | CASSPLQTNYGYTF
TRBJ2-1 | TRBV28 | TRBD2 | few | TGTGCCAGCAGTTCCTCGGATTGGGCTAGCGGGACGGATGAGCAGTTCTTC | CASSSSDWASGTDEQFF
TRBJ1-1 | TRBV13 | TRBD1 | . | TGTGCCAGCAGCCCCGGGACAGGGGGTTGGGTGGGCACTGAAGCTTTCTTT | CASSPGTGGWVGTEAFF
TRBJ2-7 | TRBV5-6 | TRBD1 | . | TGTGCCAGCAGCATTCCCGGGACAGGGGCCGAGCAGTACTTC | CASSIPGTGAEQYF